The sequence of this TCR beta chain was determined in a study of T cell repertoires in cytomegalovirus infection. Turning to this clonotype: Its antigen remains unidentified.

The V segment lost 5 bases and the J segment 2 bases; nucleotides outside the gene matches: 4. Per the germline V gene, CDR1 is SGHVS and CDR2 is FQNEAQ. The CDR3 length is 14 residues. TCRdb redid the calling of the reads with MiXCR, one entry per CDR3 protein. The sample consists of around 360,000 distinct CDR3 sequences, 34% of them appearing once. This TCR came from a human donor in good health (CMV status not recorded). Some clones in this sample may be carry-over from other donors' samples. The sequences come from cultured PBMCs, collected from culture after CMV antigen stimulation. This chain links TRBV7-8 with TRBJ2-7, with 9 bases that match TRBD1. DNA of the CDR3: TGTGCCAGCAGCCACCGGGACAGGGCCTACGAGCAGTACTTC. Its translation is CASSHRDRAYEQYF.